The T cell receptor beta chain described here comes from a study of blood T cell repertoires in COVID-19. Overall study: Acute-phase and convalescent COVID-19 samples originated in the United States, Italy and Spain. In each case, the material was cDNA or gDNA derived from T cells, B-cell-depleted T cells, or PBMCs.

Seattle patients were enrolled while actively infected and followed longitudinally. The CDR3 is made up of 15 amino acids. CDR1 is MGHRA and CDR2 is YSYEKL in the germline V gene. Between the trimmed V and J ends, which lost 1 base and 5 bases, there was a span of 14 bases. Clones were read by immunoSEQ multiplex PCR, and TCRdb kept only the in-frame ones, dropping some. Of 140,000 to 150,000 clones in the sample, 80% to 90% are singletons; the top ten hold 6.5% to 9.5%. This chain links TRBV4-1 with TRBJ1-2, with no clear D. The clonotype was recovered from a woman aged 55-75 years with COVID-19, enrolled during active disease. Specimen: peripheral blood. CDR3 DNA: TGCGCCAGCAGCCAAGGTGAGGAGATTATATATGGCTACACCTTC. It encodes CASSQGEEIIYGYTF.